The 5 T cell receptor beta chains below were found in one sample sequenced in a study of blood T cell repertoires in COVID-19. Data came from immunoSEQ multiplex PCR; TCRdb stores just in-frame clones and leaves some out. The data show some 150,000 clones, about 85% seen once. Sequencing was carried out using peripheral blood. Source of these receptors: a human donor with acute or convalescent COVID-19. The donor label of this sample is uncertain.

The gene calls are TRBV11-3 and TRBJ2-1; TRBD2 might be the D (5 bases). The CDR3 is made up of 16 amino acids. V was pared by 0 bases and J by 8 bases, with 17 bases between. The germline V gene encodes CDR1 SGHNT and CDR2 YENEEA. The CDR3 reads CASSLDSEGRRDEQFF. CDR3 in DNA: TGTGCCAGCAGCTTAGATTCTGAGGGCAGACGAGATGAGCAGTTCTTC.

The rearrangement links TRBV6-5 to TRBJ1-1; possibly TRBD1 for D (5 bases). CDR1 is MNHEY, CDR2 SVGAGI, per germline. V dropped 7 bases and J dropped 0 bases, with 9 bases sitting between them. The CDR3 length is 13 residues. For the CDR3, the DNA is TGTGCCAGCAATCGACAGATGAACACTGAAGCTTTCTTT. Translation: CASNRQMNTEAFF.

V and J are TRBV5-1 and TRBJ2-3, with D perhaps TRBD1 (6 bases). The CDR3 has 14 amino acids. The germline CDR1 and CDR2 sequences are SGHRS and YFSETQ. Trimming took off 3 bases at V and 6 bases at J, with 14 bases between the two ends. CDR3 DNA sequence: TGCGCCAGCAGCTACAGACAGGCCGGGGATACGCAGTATTTT. This gives the protein CASSYRQAGDTQYF.

This sequence joins TRBV2 and TRBJ1-2; the match to TRBD1 covers 7 bases. Germline V gives CDR1 SNHLY, CDR2 FYNNEI. The V and J ends lost 3 bases and 9 bases, in that order; junction bases with no gene match: 7. This CDR3 has 13 residues. The CDR3 coding sequence is TGTGCCAGCAGTGAGGGGACAGTTGGGAGCTACACCTTC. This translates into CASSEGTVGSYTF.

This clone was observed once. V is TRBV7-2 and J is TRBJ1-2; D is ambiguous. Trimming removed 6 bases at V and 4 bases at J, with 15 bases between. This CDR3 spans 14 amino acids. Per the germline V gene, CDR1 is SGHTA and CDR2 is FQGNSA. The CDR3 sequence: CASRPSFSGYGYTF. CDR3 nucleotide sequence: TGTGCCAGCAGACCGAGCTTCTCAGGCTATGGCTACACCTTC.